What follows are 28 T cell receptor beta chains derived from one specimen sequenced in a study of shared clonotypes between healthy human individuals (dated by TCRdb to between 2020 and 2021). CD8 naive samples were CD45RO-negative cells positively selected for CCR7, giving a CD45RA+CCR7+ population that excluded TemRA cells. Libraries were made using the immunoSEQ multiplex PCR assay. Sourced from immuneACCESS, this table was stored by TCRdb with only in-frame sequences that have V and J called. A share of the clones is absent; for the studies checked, an unresolved V gene accounts for under half, and the remainder has no known explanation. The sample yields some 2,000,000 clones; about 95% were counted once. 1% to 1.3% of the sample is in the top ten clones. The sample taken for sequencing was naive CD8+ T cells sorted from blood. What this sample's cell subset or site label stands for: CD45RA+CCR7+. The receptors were sampled from a man aged 18 to 30 in good health.

The rearrangement links TRBV11-2 to TRBJ2-7; 8 nucleotides match TRBD1. CDR3 length equals 14 residues. CDR1 and CDR2 (germline): SGHAT, FQNNGV. The J segment lost 3 bases and the V segment lost 6 bases, leaving 7 bases of the junction unmatched. The CDR3 bases are TGTGCCAGCAGATATGGACAGGGAAACTACGAGCAGTACTTC. This sequence encodes CASRYGQGNYEQYF.

The chain couples TRBV7-6 to TRBJ2-1; 9 bases align to TRBD2. Trimming cost V 0 bases and J 3 bases; bases outside gene matches: 3. CDR1 and CDR2 from the germline V gene are SGHVS and FNYEAQ. The CDR3 spans 16 residues. CDR3 residues: CASSLASGRVYNEQFF. CDR3 in DNA: TGTGCCAGCAGCTTAGCTAGCGGGAGAGTCTACAATGAGCAGTTCTTC.

V usage is TRBV10-3 and J usage is TRBJ2-7; D assignment may be TRBD1 or TRBD2 (5 bases each). This CDR3 has 13 residues. Looked up from germline, CDR1 is ENHRY and CDR2 is SYGVKD. The V gene lost 8 bases and the J gene lost 0 bases, with 11 bases spanning the gap. CDR3 in DNA: TGTGCCATCTTGGGGGAACTCTCCTACGAGCAGTACTTC. Residues: CAILGELSYEQYF.

The chain has TRBV6-5 and TRBJ2-5; no clear D gene. V was cut by 9 bases and J by 1 base, with 6 bases left in between. The length of the CDR3 is 11 residues. Germline-derived CDR1 and CDR2 are MNHEY and SVGAGI. For the CDR3, the DNA is TGTGCCAGTGGCGCCCAAGAGACCCAGTACTTC. Protein: CASGAQETQYF.

The chain couples TRBV7-9 to TRBJ2-3; 8 bases are shared with TRBD1. There are 17 residues in the CDR3. Germline V gene data show CDR1 as SEHNR and CDR2 as FQNEAQ (reference sequence). With 5 bases clipped from V and 6 bases from J, the junction kept 16 bases outside the gene matches. The CDR3 sequence: CASSPTTGAPDRDTQYF. CDR3 nucleotides: TGTGCCAGCAGCCCGACGACAGGGGCCCCCGACAGGGATACGCAGTATTTT.

The chain combines TRBV28 with TRBJ2-7; 9 positions agree with TRBD1. CDR1 and CDR2 from the germline V gene are MDHEN and SYDVKM. J lost 4 bases, V lost 5 bases, and 15 bases had no gene match. The CDR3 totals 17 residues. CDR3 protein: CASSGPRWDRDTYEQYF. The CDR3 region has the DNA TGTGCCAGCAGTGGGCCACGTTGGGACAGGGATACTTACGAGCAGTACTTC.

The chain employs TRBV4-1 and TRBJ2-5; D is possibly TRBD2 (6 bases). The CDR3 runs 14 residues. Germline V gene data show CDR1 as MGHRA and CDR2 as YSYEKL. The V end lost 1 base, the J end lost 5 bases, and 11 bases lay between the germline ends. The DNA of the CDR3 is TGCGCCAGCAGCCAAGTTCCCCGGGGGGAGACCCAGTACTTC. Amino acid sequence: CASSQVPRGETQYF.

The chain links TRBV30 to TRBJ2-7; TRBD1 matches at 7 bases. Losses at the gene ends were 2 bases for V and 2 bases for J; bases not matched to a gene: 6. CDR3 length: 14 amino acids. Germline lookup yields CDR1 GTSNPN and CDR2 SVGIG (reference sequence). CDR3 region: CAWSWDSEAYEQYF. CDR3 in DNA: TGTGCCTGGAGTTGGGACAGTGAGGCCTACGAGCAGTACTTC.

Concerning this clone: At the DNA level, this CDR3 is encoded by other sequences in the same sample as well. This chain joins TRBV11-2 and TRBJ2-7; D perhaps matches TRBD1 (6 bases). The CDR3 has 14 amino acids. The germline gives CDR1 SGHAT, CDR2 FQNNGV. Trimming shortened V by 3 bases and J by 0 bases, and 9 bases separated the two germline ends. The CDR3 loop reads CASSFQGSSYEQYF. CDR3 coding DNA: TGTGCCAGCAGCTTCCAGGGGAGCTCCTACGAGCAGTACTTC. Using reference TRBV11-2 and TRBJ2-7 for the parts outside the CDR3, the full variable domain is EAGVAQSPRYKIIEKRQSVAFWCNPISGHATLYWYQQILGQGPKLLIQFQNNGVVDDSQLPKDRFSAERLKGVDSTLKIQPAKLEDSAVYLCASSFQGSSYEQYFGPGTRLTVT.

The chain has TRBV25-1 and TRBJ1-2, with D possibly TRBD1 on 5 matching bases. This CDR3 is 12 amino acids long. Germline CDR1 MGHDK, CDR2 SYGVNS. Deletions cut 7 bases from V and 3 bases from J, with 9 bases between. The CDR3 sequence is CASTKGDYGYTF. CDR3 sequence (DNA): TGTGCCAGCACAAAAGGGGACTATGGCTACACCTTC.

The chain has TRBV6-5 and TRBJ1-4, with 8 bases that match TRBD1. The CDR3 contains 14 residues. J was trimmed by 8 bases and V by 4 bases; bases with no gene match: 6. CDR1 is MNHEY, CDR2 SVGAGI, per germline. CDR3 in amino acids: CASSSQGGNEKLFF. The CDR3, as DNA: TGTGCCAGCAGTTCACAGGGGGGTAACGAAAAACTGTTTTTT.

A word on this clone: Distinct nucleotide sequences in the sample also encode this CDR3. The CDR3 loop is CAWSEETQYF. The CDR3 nucleotides read TGTGCCTGGAGCGAAGAGACCCAGTACTTC. V gene TRBV30 combines with J gene TRBJ2-5; no firm D call. The CDR3 extends over 10 amino acids. Germline-derived CDR1 and CDR2 are GTSNPN and SVGIG (reference sequence). Trimming shortened V by 3 bases and J by 3 bases, and 2 bases separated the two germline ends.

This sequence joins TRBV28 and TRBJ1-3; D possibly corresponds to TRBD1 (5 bases). CDR1 and CDR2 from the germline V gene are MDHEN and SYDVKM. This CDR3 region has 17 residues. With 5 bases removed from V and 4 bases from J, the gap between germline ends came to 21 bases. Here the CDR3 DNA reads TGTGCCAGCAGTACCCTACAGGAAAAGGGACCAGGAAACACCATATATTTT. Protein product: CASSTLQEKGPGNTIYF.

Points on this clone: Other DNA sequences in the sample encode the same CDR3. The genes are TRBV7-9 and TRBJ1-6, with unresolved D. Germline CDR1 reads SEHNR; CDR2 reads FQNEAQ (reference sequence). The V end lost 1 base, the J end lost 9 bases, and 7 bases lay between the germline ends. The CDR3 is made up of 13 amino acids. The CDR3 DNA is TGTGCCAGCAGCTTAGTCTCGGGTTCACCCCTCCACTTT. Translation gives CASSLVSGSPLHF.

Written as DNA, the CDR3 is TGTGCCAGCAGCCGCGGTGACTCAGATACGCAGTATTTT. Protein: CASSRGDSDTQYF. This chain links TRBV5-6 with TRBJ2-3; D not resolved. CDR3 length equals 13 residues. V lost 4 bases, J lost 4 bases, and 10 bases lay in between. Germline lookup yields CDR1 SGHDT and CDR2 YYEEEE.

The table lists this clone with a few counts. The chain is built from TRBV6-5 and TRBJ2-7; a possible D gene is TRBD1 (6 bases). This CDR3 has 14 amino acids. The ends were cut back, 2 bases at V and 7 bases at J, with 15 bases in the middle. In germline, CDR1 is MNHEY, CDR2 SVGAGI. CDR3 coding DNA: TGTGCCAGCAGTTACGCAGGCAGGGGAAGGGAGCAGTACTTC. Translated: CASSYAGRGREQYF.

This sequence joins TRBV9 and TRBJ1-4; the D gene is possibly TRBD1 (5 bases). The CDR3 consists of 12 residues. Germline-derived CDR1 and CDR2 are SGDLS and YYNGEE. The V gene lost 3 bases and the J gene lost 14 bases, with 14 bases spanning the gap. The CDR3 spells CASSAGGRDLFF. The CDR3 DNA follows: TGTGCCAGCAGCGCCGGGGGACGGGATCTGTTTTTT.

V gene TRBV29-1 combines with J gene TRBJ2-1, with D uncertain. Germline values: CDR1 SQVTM, CDR2 ANQGSEA. V lost 2 bases, J lost 0 bases, and 17 bases lay in between. This CDR3 spans 17 amino acids. CDR3 loop: CSVESLEDATSYNEQFF. CDR3 nucleotides: TGCAGCGTTGAATCCCTCGAGGACGCTACCTCCTACAATGAGCAGTTCTTC.

This clone appeared a few times. V usage is TRBV6-5 and J usage is TRBJ1-5; D is unclear. Germline CDR1 is MNHEY and CDR2 is SVGAGI. Trimming took off 0 bases at V and 5 bases at J, with 5 bases between the two ends. The CDR3 has 13 residues. The CDR3 sequence: CASSYSADQPQHF. The CDR3 coding sequence is TGTGCCAGCAGTTACTCTGCCGATCAGCCCCAGCATTTT.

This sequence joins TRBV19 and TRBJ1-1, with 7 positions matching TRBD1. The CDR3 contains 13 residues. V lost 9 bases to trimming and J lost 4 bases; unmatched junction nucleotides: 8. Germline V gene data show CDR1 as LNHDA and CDR2 as SQIVND (reference sequence). CDR3: CASQGGSATEAFF. The CDR3 nucleotides read TGTGCCAGCCAGGGGGGGTCGGCCACTGAAGCTTTCTTT.

The chain is built from TRBV19 and TRBJ2-7; tentatively, D is TRBD1 or TRBD2 (5 bases each). Germline V gives CDR1 LNHDA, CDR2 SQIVND (reference sequence). With 0 bases removed from V and 7 bases from J, the gap between germline ends came to 16 bases. This CDR3 has 15 residues. As DNA, the CDR3 is TGTGCCAGTAGTATAGACGGGACCTGGGGTAGAGAGCAGTACTTC. The encoded protein is CASSIDGTWGREQYF.

The J gene is TRBJ2-7, the V gene TRBV2; 8 positions match TRBD1. Germline loops: CDR1 SNHLY, CDR2 FYNNEI. The length of the CDR3 is 15 residues. The V gene end was trimmed by 7 bases and the J gene end by 2 bases; junction bases not matched to a gene: 10. The CDR3 loop reads CASTPSQGGTYEQYF. The CDR3 DNA reads as TGTGCCAGCACCCCTTCACAGGGGGGCACCTACGAGCAGTACTTC. Based on the CDR3 plus reference TRBV2 and TRBJ2-7, the full variable domain is EPEVTQTPSHQVTQMGQEVILRCVPISNHLYFYWYRQILGQKVEFLVSFYNNEISEKSEIFDDQFSVERPDGSNFTLKIRSTKLEDSAMYFCASTPSQGGTYEQYFGPGTRLTVT.

The V and J genes are TRBV5-4 and TRBJ2-5; either TRBD1 or TRBD2 may fit D (5 bases each). The germline V and J ends were trimmed by 4 bases and 4 bases, with 17 bases remaining between them. Germline V gene data show CDR1 as SGHNT and CDR2 as YYREEE (reference sequence). This CDR3 has 15 residues. CDR3 nucleotides: TGTGCCAGCAGCCCACAGGCCGGAGAGGGAGAGACCCAGTACTTC. Its protein product is CASSPQAGEGETQYF.

J is TRBJ2-5 and V is TRBV6-5, with a weak D call TRBD1 (5 bases). CDR1 and CDR2 from the germline V gene are MNHEY and SVGAGI. CDR3 length: 10 amino acids. Trimming pared 10 bases from V and 5 bases from J, leaving 8 bases between. This CDR3 reads CATRQETQYF. CDR3 nucleotides: TGTGCCACCAGACAGGAGACCCAGTACTTC.

The gene calls are TRBV9 and TRBJ2-5; D call uncertain. Trimming took 4 bases from V and 1 from J, leaving 11 bases between them. CDR3 length: 14 residues. Germline CDR1 and CDR2: SGDLS and YYNGEE. CDR3 region: CASSLTSLQETQYF. CDR3 DNA sequence: TGTGCCAGCAGCCTGACAAGTCTCCAAGAGACCCAGTACTTC.

Of note for this clone: A junction end diverges from the germline sequence, so it may reflect a read error. The gene calls are TRBV7-7 and TRBJ2-7; D is uncertain. The CDR3 totals 17 residues. Germline V CDR1 and CDR2: SSHAT, FNYEAQ (reference sequence). This CDR3 reads CASSLARLRKTNYEQYF. The CDR3 nucleotides read TGTGCTAGCAGCTTAGCCCGACTCCGCAAAACCAACTACGAGCAGTACTTC.

The chain has TRBV5-6 and TRBJ2-2; D gene unclear. V was trimmed by 4 bases and J by 3 bases, leaving 10 bases between them. The CDR3 consists of 14 residues. Germline CDR1 and CDR2: SGHDT and YYEEEE. In DNA, the CDR3 is TGTGCCAGCAGCCTCGGTAGTGACACCGGGGAGCTGTTTTTT. This translates into CASSLGSDTGELFF.

With regard to this clone: The same CDR3 also results from other DNA sequences found in this sample. The chain couples TRBV10-3 to TRBJ2-7; D uncertain. The ends were cut back, 0 bases at V and 0 bases at J, with 6 bases in the middle. CDR1 and CDR2 (germline): ENHRY, SYGVKD. CDR3 size: 14 residues. DNA for the CDR3: TGTGCCATCAGTGAGTCTGGTTCCTCCTACGAGCAGTACTTC. This encodes CAISESGSSYEQYF.